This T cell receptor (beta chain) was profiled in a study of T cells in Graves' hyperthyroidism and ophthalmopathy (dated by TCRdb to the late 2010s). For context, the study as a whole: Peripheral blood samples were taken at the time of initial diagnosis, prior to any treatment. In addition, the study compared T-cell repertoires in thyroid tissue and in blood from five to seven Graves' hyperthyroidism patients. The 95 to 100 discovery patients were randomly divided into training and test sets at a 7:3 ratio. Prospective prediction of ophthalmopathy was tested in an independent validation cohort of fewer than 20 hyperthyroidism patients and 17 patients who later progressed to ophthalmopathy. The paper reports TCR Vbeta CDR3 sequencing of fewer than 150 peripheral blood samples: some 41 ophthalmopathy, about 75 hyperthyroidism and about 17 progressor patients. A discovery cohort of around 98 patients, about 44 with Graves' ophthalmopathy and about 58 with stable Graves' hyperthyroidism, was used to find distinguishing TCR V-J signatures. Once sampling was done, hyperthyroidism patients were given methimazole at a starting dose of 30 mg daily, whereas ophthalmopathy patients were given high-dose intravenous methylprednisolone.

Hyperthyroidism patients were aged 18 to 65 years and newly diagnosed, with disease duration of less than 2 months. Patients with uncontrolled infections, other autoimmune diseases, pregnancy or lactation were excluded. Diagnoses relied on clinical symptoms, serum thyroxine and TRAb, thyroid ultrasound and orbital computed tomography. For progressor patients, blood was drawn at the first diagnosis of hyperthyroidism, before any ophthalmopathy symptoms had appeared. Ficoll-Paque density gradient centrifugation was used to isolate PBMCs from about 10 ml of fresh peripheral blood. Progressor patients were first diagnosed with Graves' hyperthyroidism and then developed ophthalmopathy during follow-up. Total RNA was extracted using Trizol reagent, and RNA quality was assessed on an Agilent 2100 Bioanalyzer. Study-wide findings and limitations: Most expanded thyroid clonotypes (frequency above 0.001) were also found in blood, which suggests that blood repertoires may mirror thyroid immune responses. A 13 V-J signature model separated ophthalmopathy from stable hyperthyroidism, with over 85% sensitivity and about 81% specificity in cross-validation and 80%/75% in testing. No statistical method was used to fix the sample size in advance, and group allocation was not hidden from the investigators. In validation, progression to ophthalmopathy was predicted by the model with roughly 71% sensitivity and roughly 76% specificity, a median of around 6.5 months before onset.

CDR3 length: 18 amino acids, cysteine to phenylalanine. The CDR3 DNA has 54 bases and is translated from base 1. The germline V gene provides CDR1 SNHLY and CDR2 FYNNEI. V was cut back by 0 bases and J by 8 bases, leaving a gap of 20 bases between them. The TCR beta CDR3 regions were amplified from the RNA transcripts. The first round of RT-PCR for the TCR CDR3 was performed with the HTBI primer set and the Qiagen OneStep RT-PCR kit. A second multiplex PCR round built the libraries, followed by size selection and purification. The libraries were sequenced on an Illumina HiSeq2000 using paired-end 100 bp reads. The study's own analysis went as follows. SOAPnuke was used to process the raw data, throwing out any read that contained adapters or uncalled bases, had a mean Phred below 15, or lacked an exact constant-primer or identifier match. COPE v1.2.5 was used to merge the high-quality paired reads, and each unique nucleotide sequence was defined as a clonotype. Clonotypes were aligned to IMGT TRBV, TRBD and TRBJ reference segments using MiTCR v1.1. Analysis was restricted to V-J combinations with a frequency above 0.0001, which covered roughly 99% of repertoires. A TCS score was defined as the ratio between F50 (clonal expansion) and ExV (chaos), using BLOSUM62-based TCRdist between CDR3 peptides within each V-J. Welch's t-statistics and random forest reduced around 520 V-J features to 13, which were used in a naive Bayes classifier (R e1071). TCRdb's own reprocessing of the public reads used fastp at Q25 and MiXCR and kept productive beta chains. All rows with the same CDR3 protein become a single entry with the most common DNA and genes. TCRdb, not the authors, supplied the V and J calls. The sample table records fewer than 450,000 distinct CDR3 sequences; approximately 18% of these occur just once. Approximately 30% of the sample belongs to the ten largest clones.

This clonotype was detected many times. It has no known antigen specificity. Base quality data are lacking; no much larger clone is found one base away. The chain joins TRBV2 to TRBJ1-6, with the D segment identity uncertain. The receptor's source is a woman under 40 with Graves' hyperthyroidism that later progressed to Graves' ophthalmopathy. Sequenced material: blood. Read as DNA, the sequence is TGTGCCAGCAGTGAAGCGCTTCGGGCACGAGGAGGTGATTCACCCCTCCACTTT. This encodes CASSEALRARGGDSPLHF.